The 14 T cell receptor beta chains below come from one sample, sequenced in a study of OX40 agonist ivuxolimab in advanced cancers. Produced via immunoSEQ multiplex PCR; TCRdb's table is partial and in-frame only. The table records some 50,000 clones, about nine tenths of them present only once. The sample consisted of CD4+ or CD8+ T cells sorted from blood, taken in a trial of the OX40 agonist ivuxolimab. Every receptor here comes from an adult with an advanced solid tumor such as melanoma, head and neck, liver or kidney cancer.

The rearrangement uses TRBV7-6 and TRBJ2-2; no firm D call. The ends were cut back, 2 bases at V and 3 bases at J, with 13 bases in the middle. CDR3 length equals 16 residues. CDR1 is SGHVS and CDR2 is FNYEAQ in the germline V gene. The CDR3 here is CASSLRLVMDTGELFF. As DNA, the CDR3 is TGTGCCAGCAGCTTACGTCTAGTAATGGACACCGGGGAGCTGTTTTTT.

The J gene is TRBJ2-1, the V gene TRBV7-6; TRBD2 matches 9 bases. The CDR3 runs 12 residues. Trimming cost V 5 bases and J 10 bases; bases outside gene matches: 3. The germline V gene has CDR1 SGHVS and CDR2 FNYEAQ. Written as DNA, the CDR3 is TGTGCCAGCAGCGTAGGGACTAGCGAGCAGTTCTTC. Protein: CASSVGTSEQFF.

The chain carries TRBV10-3 and TRBJ2-2; the match to TRBD1 covers 12 bases. V lost 8 bases to trimming and J lost 0 bases; unmatched junction nucleotides: 4. The CDR3 length is 16 residues. Germline loops: CDR1 ENHRY, CDR2 SYGVKD. The CDR3 loop reads CAILGTGGANTGELFF. CDR3 in DNA: TGTGCCATCTTAGGGACAGGGGGCGCGAACACCGGGGAGCTGTTTTTT.

The chain has TRBV9 and TRBJ2-5; 11 nucleotides line up with TRBD2. Germline CDR1 reads SGDLS; CDR2 reads YYNGEE. V trimming: 3 bases; J trimming: 4 bases; junction bases outside the gene matches: 2. The CDR3 covers 14 residues. This CDR3 reads CASSASGRIETQYF. The CDR3 DNA reads TGTGCCAGCAGCGCTAGCGGGAGGATAGAGACCCAGTACTTC.

This clone was observed a handful of times. The chain has TRBV18 and TRBJ1-5, with D unresolved. The V gene's germline CDR1 is KGHSH and CDR2 LQKENI. Between the trimmed V and J ends, which lost 4 bases and 4 bases, there was a span of 14 bases. CDR3 length equals 15 residues. The CDR3 is CASSLGNSPNQPQHF. Here the CDR3 DNA reads TGTGCCAGCTCACTGGGGAACAGCCCTAATCAGCCCCAGCATTTT.

The chain has TRBV12-5 and TRBJ2-5; D may be TRBD1 (6 bases). Germline-derived CDR1 and CDR2 are LGHNT and FRNRAP. The V and J ends lost 1 base and 6 bases respectively, with 24 bases between them. The CDR3 spans 18 residues. In nucleotides, the CDR3 is TGTGCTAGTGGTTTGGCCCCTCCTGGGCAGGGGTTGATAAAGACCCAGTACTTC. The encoded protein is CASGLAPPGQGLIKTQYF.

The chain couples TRBV7-6 to TRBJ2-7; 7 nucleotides match TRBD1. Germline CDR1 SGHVS, CDR2 FNYEAQ. The length of the CDR3 is 16 residues. V gave up 5 bases and J gave up 2 bases; unmatched junction bases: 12. This CDR3 reads CASSPAVRTGTYEQYF. DNA for the CDR3: TGTGCCAGCAGCCCAGCCGTAAGGACAGGAACCTACGAGCAGTACTTC. The whole variable domain, remainder taken from reference TRBV7-6 and TRBJ2-7, is GAGVSQSPRYKVTKRGQDVALRCDPISGHVSLYWYRQALGQGPEFLTYFNYEAQQDKSGLPNDRFSAERPEGSISTLTIQRTEQRDSAMYRCASSPAVRTGTYEQYFGPGTRLTVT.

The J gene is TRBJ2-7, the V gene TRBV7-9, with D possibly matching TRBD2 (5 bases). The germline V and J ends were trimmed by 3 bases and 6 bases, with 12 bases remaining between them. Germline V lookup: CDR1 SEHNR, CDR2 FQNEAQ (reference sequence). CDR3 size: 13 residues. CDR3 in DNA: TGTGCCAGCAGCTTGAGTAGCGAGATCGAGCAGTACTTC. It is translated as CASSLSSEIEQYF.

The V gene is TRBV13, the J gene TRBJ1-1; 9 bases match TRBD1. The trim removed 6 bases at V and 1 base at J, leaving 3 bases unmatched. This CDR3 spans 14 amino acids. Looked up from germline, CDR1 is PRHDT and CDR2 is FYEKMQ (reference sequence). The CDR3 spells CASSTDRGNTEAFF. The DNA of the CDR3 is TGTGCCAGCAGTACGGACAGGGGGAACACTGAAGCTTTCTTT.

A single count supports this clone. This sequence joins TRBV29-1 and TRBJ2-1, with 8 bases identical to TRBD1. Germline V lookup: CDR1 SQVTM, CDR2 ANQGSEA. The length of the CDR3 is 15 residues. Germline trimming cut 7 bases from V and 7 bases from J; bases unmatched to any gene: 15. In nucleotides, the CDR3 is TGCAGCGCAAACCGCCCCCGGGGACAGGCAAATGAGCAGTTCTTC. Its translation: CSANRPRGQANEQFF.

The chain links TRBV7-9 to TRBJ2-7; D gene uncertain. Germline CDR1 SEHNR, CDR2 FQNEAQ (reference sequence). CDR3 length: 14 amino acids. The V and J ends lost 5 bases and 0 bases respectively, with 11 bases between them. CDR3 DNA: TGTGCCAGCAGCGGACCTAGAAGCTCCTACGAGCAGTACTTC. Amino acid sequence: CASSGPRSSYEQYF.

The V gene is TRBV7-3, the J gene TRBJ2-2; D is unresolved. Germline CDR1 reads SGHTA; CDR2 reads FQGTGA. V was shortened by 5 bases and J by 8 bases, with 9 bases between the two germline ends. The CDR3 contains 12 residues. This CDR3 is CASSPRSGELFF. The CDR3 coding sequence is TGTGCCAGCAGCCCTCGATCGGGGGAGCTGTTTTTT.

The CDR3 sequence: CASSLGPGETQYF. For the CDR3, the DNA is TGTGCCAGCAGTTTAGGCCCCGGGGAGACCCAGTACTTC. The chain carries TRBV28 and TRBJ2-5; no firm D call. Deletions cut 2 bases from V and 5 bases from J, with 9 bases between. The CDR3 loop spans 13 amino acids. Per germline, CDR1 MDHEN and CDR2 SYDVKM.

This clone was seen only once. The chain employs TRBV5-1 and TRBJ2-5; possible D gene TRBD2, 5 bases. Trimming took off 0 bases at V and 1 base at J, with 16 bases between the two ends. Germline values: CDR1 SGHRS, CDR2 YFSETQ. This CDR3 region has 17 residues. The chain's CDR3 is CASSLDPAGHTQETQYF. As DNA, the CDR3 is TGCGCCAGCAGCTTGGATCCGGCGGGCCACACCCAAGAGACCCAGTACTTC.